The text below deals with one TCR beta chain. What it recognizes is unknown. The data derive from a study of cytomegalovirus exposure and HLA in healthy donors. Regarding the study as a whole: It has been reported that TCR beta sequences accurately predicted the HLA-A and HLA-B alleles of most subjects. More clonal expansion characterized HLA-associated TCR beta chains than equally common others in a later analysis. Follow-up analysis seemed to connect common viral pathogens with several of the most significant clusters identified.

The CDR3 is 15 amino acids. With V trimmed by 5 bases and J by 4 bases, 9 bases remained unmatched. Germline lookup yields CDR1 SGHRS and CDR2 YFSETQ. PCR involved 60 Vbeta and 13 Jbeta primers. The table came from immunoSEQ multiplex PCR; TCRdb's copy has only in-frame clones and leaves some out. Here the sample spans 150,000 to 200,000 clones, 75% being singletons. The chain carries TRBV5-1 and TRBJ2-5; 9 bases are shared with TRBD1. The TCR was taken from a woman between 45 and 65 years old in good health and CMV-seropositive. Sample: PBMCs. CDR3 bases: TGCGCCAGCAGTTCTGGACAGGGGAGTTTAGAGACCCAGTACTTC. This sequence encodes CASSSGQGSLETQYF.